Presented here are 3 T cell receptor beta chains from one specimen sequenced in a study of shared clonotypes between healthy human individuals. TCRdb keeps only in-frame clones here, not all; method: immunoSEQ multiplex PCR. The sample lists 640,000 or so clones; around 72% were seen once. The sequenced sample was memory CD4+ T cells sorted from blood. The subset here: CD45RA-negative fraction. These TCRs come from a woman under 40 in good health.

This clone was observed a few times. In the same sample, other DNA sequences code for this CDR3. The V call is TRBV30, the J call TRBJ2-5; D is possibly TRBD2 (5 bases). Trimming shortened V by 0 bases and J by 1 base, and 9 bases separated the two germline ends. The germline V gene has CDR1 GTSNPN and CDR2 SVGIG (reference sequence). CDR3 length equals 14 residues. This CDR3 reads CAWSVRGIQETQYF. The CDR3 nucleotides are TGTGCCTGGAGTGTACGAGGGATCCAAGAGACCCAGTACTTC. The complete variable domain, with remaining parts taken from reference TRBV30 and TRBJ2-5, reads SQTIHQWPATLVQPVGSPLSLECTVEGTSNPNLYWYRQAAGRGLQLLFYSVGIGQISSEVPQNLSASRPQDRQFILSSKKLLLSDSGFYLCAWSVRGIQETQYFGPGTRLLVL.

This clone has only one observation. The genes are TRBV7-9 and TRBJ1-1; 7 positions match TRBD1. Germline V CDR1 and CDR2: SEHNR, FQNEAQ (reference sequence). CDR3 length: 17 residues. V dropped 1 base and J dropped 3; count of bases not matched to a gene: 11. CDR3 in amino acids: CASSLESGQVRDTEAFF. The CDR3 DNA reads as TGTGCCAGCAGCTTAGAGTCTGGACAGGTTCGGGACACTGAAGCTTTCTTT.

CDR3: CASSWGGANTEAFF. Written as DNA, the CDR3 is TGTGCCAGCAGTTGGGGAGGAGCGAACACTGAAGCTTTCTTT. The V gene is TRBV28, the J gene TRBJ1-1; D remains unclear. CDR3 length equals 14 residues. Germline CDR1 reads MDHEN; CDR2 reads SYDVKM. V gave up 4 bases and J gave up 1 base, with 10 bases separating them.